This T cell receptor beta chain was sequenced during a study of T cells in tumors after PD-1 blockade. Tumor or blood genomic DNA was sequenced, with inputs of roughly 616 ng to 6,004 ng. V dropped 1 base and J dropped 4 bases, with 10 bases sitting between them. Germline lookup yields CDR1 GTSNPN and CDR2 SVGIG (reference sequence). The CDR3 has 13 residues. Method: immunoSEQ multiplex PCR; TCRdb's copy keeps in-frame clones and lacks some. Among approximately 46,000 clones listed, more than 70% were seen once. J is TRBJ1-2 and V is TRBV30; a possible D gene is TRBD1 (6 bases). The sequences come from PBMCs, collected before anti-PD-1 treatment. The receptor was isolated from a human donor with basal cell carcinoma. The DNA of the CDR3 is TGTGCCTGGAGTGAACAGGGCGGCTATGGCTACACCTTC. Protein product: CAWSEQGGYGYTF.